These 10 T cell receptor beta chains were all obtained from the same sample, sequenced in a study of blood T cell repertoires in COVID-19. Repertoires were generated with immunoSEQ multiplex PCR, while TCRdb's copy carries only in-frame clones and drops some. The sample has about 160,000 clones; about 85% are singletons. Sequencing used peripheral blood. These receptors originate from a man aged 35-49 years with acute or convalescent COVID-19.

CDR3 nucleotides: TGTGCCAGCAGCCAAGATCAACAGACTGGAAACACCATATATTTT. It specifies CASSQDQQTGNTIYF. The chain carries TRBV3-1 (or the pseudogene TRBV3-2) and TRBJ1-3, with D unresolved. Germline values: CDR1 LGHDT, CDR2 YNNKEL (reference sequence). The CDR3 is made up of 15 amino acids. V lost 0 bases and J 2 bases, leaving 8 bases between the germline ends.

The DNA of the CDR3 is TGCAGCGCCCTCTGGGGGGTTCCCAATGAGCAGTTCTTC. Translated: CSALWGVPNEQFF. J is TRBJ2-1 and V is TRBV29-1, with D possibly TRBD2 on 6 matching bases. V shed 7 bases and J shed 6 bases, with 16 bases lying between them. The CDR3 has 13 residues. From germline, CDR1 is SQVTM and CDR2 ANQGSEA.

This CDR3 is CASSQVQGVSPLHF. Written as DNA, the CDR3 is TGTGCCAGCAGCCAAGTACAGGGGGTTTCACCCCTCCACTTT. The chain has TRBV3-1 (or the pseudogene TRBV3-2) and TRBJ1-6, with 8 bases aligning to TRBD1. The CDR3 contains 14 residues. Germline-derived CDR1 and CDR2 are LGHDT and YNNKEL (reference sequence). Losses at the gene ends were 1 base for V and 9 bases for J; bases not matched to a gene: 2.

V is TRBV6-5 and J is TRBJ2-7; TRBD1 matches 7 bases. The ends lost 6 bases at V and 2 bases at J; junction bases unmatched: 7. The CDR3 length is 14 residues. In germline, CDR1 is MNHEY, CDR2 SVGAGI. As DNA, the CDR3 is TGTGCCAGCAGAACTACAGGGGAAACCTACGAGCAGTACTTC. It is translated as CASRTTGETYEQYF.

This chain uses TRBV7-9 with TRBJ1-3; D is perhaps TRBD1 (6 bases). Per the germline V gene, CDR1 is SEHNR and CDR2 is FQNEAQ (reference sequence). The V end was cut by 0 bases, the J end by 7 bases, with 10 bases between. The CDR3 contains 14 residues. Here the CDR3 reads CASSLATGWNTIYF. The CDR3 coding sequence is TGTGCCAGCAGCTTAGCGACAGGCTGGAACACCATATATTTT. Full variable domain (rest looked up from reference TRBV7-9 and TRBJ1-3): DTGVSQNPRHKITKRGQNVTFRCDPISEHNRLYWYRQTLGQGPEFLTYFQNEAQLEKSRLLSDRFSAERPKGSFSTLEIQRTEQGDSAMYLCASSLATGWNTIYFGEGSWLTVV.

This rearrangement joins TRBV13 to TRBJ2-7; perhaps TRBD2 as D (7 bases). The V end lost 2 bases, the J end lost 3 bases, and 14 bases lay between the germline ends. CDR1 is PRHDT and CDR2 is FYEKMQ in the germline V gene (reference sequence). CDR3 length equals 15 residues. In DNA, the CDR3 is TGTGCCAGCAGCTTAACAGGGACTACGATCTACGAGCAGTACTTC. Translated: CASSLTGTTIYEQYF.

Only one count was recorded for this clone. This chain connects TRBV6-5 to TRBJ1-4, with TRBD1 identical over 7 bases. Germline loops: CDR1 MNHEY, CDR2 SVGAGI. There are 14 residues in the CDR3. V shed 5 bases and J 4 bases; nucleotides not matched to a gene: 4. The CDR3 DNA follows: TGTGCCAGCAGTCGGGACAGCTATAATGAAAAACTGTTTTTT. It encodes CASSRDSYNEKLFF.

This chain joins TRBV13 and TRBJ2-2; 9 bases are a match to TRBD2. V lost 1 base and J lost 4; bases outside the gene matches: 7. CDR1 and CDR2 from the germline V gene are PRHDT and FYEKMQ (reference sequence). The CDR3 extends over 17 amino acids. The CDR3 region has the DNA TGTGCCAGCAGCTTAGCCCGACTAGCGGCCGGCACCGGGGAGCTGTTTTTT. It translates to CASSLARLAAGTGELFF.

The chain links TRBV6-1 to TRBJ2-3, with 10 bases that match TRBD2. The V gene end was trimmed by 4 bases and the J gene end by 4 bases; junction bases not matched to a gene: 8. The germline CDR1 and CDR2 sequences are MNHNS and SASEGT. The CDR3 extends over 16 amino acids. The CDR3 region has the DNA TGTGCCAGCAGTGTCCCTAGCGGGGGAAACGCAGATACGCAGTATTTT. Protein sequence: CASSVPSGGNADTQYF.

The J gene is TRBJ1-2, the V gene TRBV18; weak D call: TRBD1 (6 bases). Germline V lookup: CDR1 KGHSH, CDR2 LQKENI. This CDR3 region has 13 residues. V was shortened by 6 bases and J by 6 bases, with 14 bases between the two germline ends. CDR3 protein: CASSPEGGNGYTF. Written as DNA, the CDR3 is TGTGCCAGCTCCCCCGAGGGGGGGAATGGCTACACCTTC.